Listed here are 32 T cell receptor beta chains from one sample, sequenced in a study of cytomegalovirus exposure and HLA in healthy donors. PCR used 60 Vbeta primers and 13 Jbeta primers. Using immunoSEQ multiplex PCR, the repertoire was profiled, and TCRdb retains in-frame clones only, with some absent. The clone table shows around 200,000 clones, with the ten largest holding about 1%. Sequenced input: PBMCs. Receptor source: a girl aged 2-10 years in good health and CMV-seropositive.

The chain links TRBV28 to TRBJ2-5; D gene unclear. Trimming removed 3 bases from V and 3 bases from J, with 2 bases in between. The CDR3 has 11 residues. Germline-derived CDR1 and CDR2 are MDHEN and SYDVKM. CDR3 DNA: TGTGCCAGCAGTTTCAAAGAGACCCAGTACTTC. Encoded protein: CASSFKETQYF.

For the CDR3, the DNA is TGTGCCAGCACGGGTCGACAGGGGTCCGAGCAGTACTTC. Amino acids: CASTGRQGSEQYF. The chain is built from TRBV6-4 and TRBJ2-7; 8 nucleotides line up with TRBD1. From germline, CDR1 is MRHNA and CDR2 SNTAGT. The CDR3 loop spans 13 amino acids. With 7 bases clipped from V and 6 bases from J, the junction kept 8 bases outside the gene matches.

The rearrangement links TRBV5-1 to TRBJ2-5, with 8 bases lining up with TRBD1. Trimming took 0 bases from V and 5 from J; bases not matched to a gene: 12. The CDR3 sequence is 17 residues long. Germline assignment: CDR1 SGHRS and CDR2 YFSETQ. In DNA form, the CDR3 reads TGCGCCAGCAGCTTGGTTGGGACGACAGGGGCCGGGGAGACCCAGTACTTC. Translating gives CASSLVGTTGAGETQYF.

This chain uses TRBV28 with TRBJ2-7; 7 nucleotides match TRBD1. This CDR3 has 14 amino acids. Germline CDR1 is MDHEN and CDR2 is SYDVKM. The V and J ends lost 4 bases and 3 bases, in that order; junction bases with no gene match: 6. In DNA, the CDR3 is TGTGCCAGCAGTTCCCGGGACAGAGACTACGAGCAGTACTTC. Its translation is CASSSRDRDYEQYF.

V gene TRBV28 combines with J gene TRBJ2-7; weak D call: TRBD1 (5 bases). This CDR3 comprises 15 residues. Germline values: CDR1 MDHEN, CDR2 SYDVKM. V shed 5 bases and J shed 0 bases, with 14 bases lying between them. CDR3 nucleotides: TGTGCCAGCAGTCTCACAGGAAGTAGCTCCTACGAGCAGTACTTC. As protein: CASSLTGSSSYEQYF.

V gene TRBV25-1 combines with J gene TRBJ2-5; a weak D match, TRBD2 (5 bases). Trimming shortened V by 0 bases and J by 5 bases, and 7 bases separated the two germline ends. Germline CDR1 and CDR2: MGHDK and SYGVNS. The CDR3 runs to 13 residues. In nucleotides, the CDR3 is TGTGCCAGCAGTGAATATAAGCGGGAGACCCAGTACTTC. Residues: CASSEYKRETQYF.

This chain connects TRBV20-1 to TRBJ1-5; 7 bases are a match to TRBD1. After removal of 3 bases from V and 12 bases from J, the junction contained 5 bases not matched to a gene. CDR3 length equals 11 residues. The germline V gene has CDR1 DFQATT and CDR2 SNEGSKA (reference sequence). CDR3 amino acids: CSARKTGDQHF. CDR3 bases: TGCAGTGCTAGGAAAACAGGGGACCAGCATTTT.

V and J are TRBV6-5 and TRBJ2-3; weak D call: TRBD1 (5 bases). There are 15 residues in the CDR3. Trimming took 8 bases from V and 6 from J, leaving 21 bases between them. CDR1 MNHEY and CDR2 SVGAGI come from the germline V gene. The CDR3 DNA reads TGTGCCAGCCTCGGTGGGCAGGGTATGGGGGATACGCAGTATTTT. It translates to CASLGGQGMGDTQYF.

The CDR3 DNA is TGCGCCAGCAGCGGGGGACTAGCGGGAAGGTACAATGAGCAGTTCTTC. Its translation: CASSGGLAGRYNEQFF. The gene calls are TRBV5-1 and TRBJ2-1; TRBD2 matches at 13 bases. CDR1 SGHRS and CDR2 YFSETQ come from the germline V gene. The CDR3 spans 16 residues. V shed 4 bases and J 4 bases; nucleotides not matched to a gene: 5.

This chain uses TRBV19 with TRBJ2-7, with 7 bases matching TRBD2. Germline V lookup: CDR1 LNHDA, CDR2 SQIVND (reference sequence). Unmatched junction bases numbered 4, after V lost 7 bases and J lost 4 bases. CDR3 length: 12 residues. For the CDR3, the DNA is TGTGCCAGTAAAGATAGCGGGTACGAGCAGTACTTC. Translating it yields CASKDSGYEQYF. Together with reference TRBV19 and TRBJ2-7, the CDR3 gives the full variable domain: DGGITQSPKYLFRKEGQNVTLSCEQNLNHDAMYWYRQDPGQGLRLIYYSQIVNDFQKGDIAEGYSVSREKKESFPLTVTSAQKNPTAFYLCASKDSGYEQYFGPGTRLTVT.

V gene TRBV29-1 combines with J gene TRBJ2-5, with D perhaps matching TRBD2 (5 bases). V was clipped by 5 bases and J by 3 bases, with 10 bases between them. The CDR3 runs 12 residues. The germline V gene encodes CDR1 SQVTM and CDR2 ANQGSEA. The CDR3 protein is CSVLTRKETQYF. DNA for the CDR3: TGCAGCGTTCTTACTAGAAAAGAGACCCAGTACTTC. Combining the CDR3 with reference TRBV29-1 and TRBJ2-5 gives the whole variable domain SAVISQKPSRDICQRGTSLTIQCQVDSQVTMMFWYRQQPGQSLTLIATANQGSEATYESGFVIDKFPISRPNLTFSTLTVSNMSPEDSSIYLCSVLTRKETQYFGPGTRLLVL.

The chain joins TRBV10-3 to TRBJ2-2, with 9 bases identical to TRBD1. Germline-derived CDR1 and CDR2 are ENHRY and SYGVKD. The trim removed 6 bases at V and 4 bases at J, leaving 6 bases unmatched. This CDR3 comprises 15 residues. The CDR3 protein is CAIRAGQGGTGELFF. DNA for the CDR3: TGTGCCATCAGGGCGGGACAGGGAGGCACCGGGGAGCTGTTTTTT.

This rearrangement joins TRBV5-5 to TRBJ1-3; D gene uncertain. CDR1 is SGHKS and CDR2 is YYEKEE in the germline V gene (reference sequence). The CDR3 covers 12 residues. V gave up 4 bases and J gave up 8 bases, with 10 bases separating them. The CDR3 region has the DNA TGTGCCAGCAGCCCGACCCGGGACACCATATATTTT. Its protein product is CASSPTRDTIYF.

Points on this clone: Sequence at one end of the junction differs from germline and may be a read error. The V gene is TRBV29-1, the J gene TRBJ1-2; 9 nucleotides align to TRBD1. There are 15 residues in the CDR3. The germline V gene has CDR1 SQVTM and CDR2 ANQGSEA. DNA of the CDR3: TGCAGCGTAGAAGGACAGGGGAATAGCGACTATGGCTACACCTTC. Translation: CSVEGQGNSDYGYTF.

This chain links TRBV5-3 with TRBJ2-7; D not certain. TRBV5-3 is classed as an ORF, of uncertain function. The CDR3 is made up of 18 amino acids. Between the trimmed V and J ends, which lost 2 bases and 2 bases, there was a span of 23 bases. CDR3 sequence: CARSFPIEQTSHTYEQYF. The CDR3 DNA follows: TGTGCCAGAAGCTTTCCGATCGAACAGACCTCCCATACCTACGAGCAGTACTTC.

The chain joins TRBV28 to TRBJ1-4; possibly TRBD1 for D (6 bases). The CDR3 is 13 amino acids. Germline CDR1 and CDR2: MDHEN and SYDVKM. Trimming left V 3 bases short and J 8 bases short, with 10 bases between. The DNA for the CDR3 is TGTGCCAGCAGTTTGGGGGCACGGGAAAAACTGTTTTTT. Its translation is CASSLGAREKLFF.

The chain links TRBV5-1 to TRBJ2-7; TRBD2 aligns across 8 bases. There are 15 residues in the CDR3. Germline loops: CDR1 SGHRS, CDR2 YFSETQ. V was clipped by 4 bases and J by 0 bases; unmatched bases: 6. CDR3 DNA sequence: TGCGCCAGCAGCCTGCTCGGGACTAGCTCCTACGAGCAGTACTTC. This sequence encodes CASSLLGTSSYEQYF.

This chain uses TRBV7-8 with TRBJ2-3; 7 nucleotides agree with TRBD1. Trimming cost V 2 bases and J 4 bases; bases outside gene matches: 6. Germline-derived CDR1 and CDR2 are SGHVS and FQNEAQ. CDR3 length equals 15 residues. DNA of the CDR3: TGTGCCAGCAGCTTAAGAAACAGGGGAGCAGATACGCAGTATTTT. It codes for CASSLRNRGADTQYF.

The chain has TRBV5-1 and TRBJ1-1, with D tentatively TRBD1 (5 bases). The V and J ends lost 5 bases and 5 bases respectively, with 13 bases between them. CDR3 length: 13 residues. Germline V gene data show CDR1 as SGHRS and CDR2 as YFSETQ. In nucleotides, the CDR3 is TGCGCCAGCAGTCACCGGCAGGGAACTGAAGCTTTCTTT. Its translation: CASSHRQGTEAFF. Full variable domain (missing parts from reference TRBV5-1 and TRBJ1-1): KAGVTQTPRYLIKTRGQQVTLSCSPISGHRSVSWYQQTPGQGLQFLFEYFSETQRNKGNFPGRFSGRQFSNSRSEMNVSTLELGDSALYLCASSHRQGTEAFFGQGTRLTVV.

The V call is TRBV5-4, the J call TRBJ2-3; TRBD2 agrees at 8 bases. CDR1 and CDR2 from the germline V gene are SGHNT and YYREEE (reference sequence). The J segment lost 2 bases and the V segment lost 3 bases, leaving 8 bases of the junction unmatched. This CDR3 is built from 16 residues. CDR3 in DNA: TGTGCCAGCAGCTCTATAGCGGGGCCCCTCACAGATACGCAGTATTTT. This gives the protein CASSSIAGPLTDTQYF.

The genes are TRBV19 and TRBJ1-1, with D uncertain. The V and J ends lost 7 bases and 0 bases respectively, with 18 bases between them. Per the germline V gene, CDR1 is LNHDA and CDR2 is SQIVND (reference sequence). CDR3 length: 16 amino acids. The CDR3 reads CASTGRPGGMNTEAFF. In nucleotides, the CDR3 is TGTGCCAGTACAGGAAGGCCTGGTGGCATGAACACTGAAGCTTTCTTT.

CDR3 in DNA: TGCAGCGTCATAAGCGAGATGACAGCTAACACAGATACGCAGTATTTT. This codes for CSVISEMTANTDTQYF. The chain is built from TRBV29-1 and TRBJ2-3, with D possibly matching TRBD1 (5 bases). With 6 bases removed from V and 2 bases from J, the gap between germline ends came to 21 bases. In germline, CDR1 is SQVTM, CDR2 ANQGSEA. The CDR3 spans 16 residues.

The rearrangement links TRBV7-9 to TRBJ2-1; 11 bases line up with TRBD2. Looked up from germline, CDR1 is SEHNR and CDR2 is FQNEAQ (reference sequence). The CDR3 sequence is 13 residues long. Unmatched junction bases numbered 3, after V lost 6 bases and J lost 8 bases. The CDR3 DNA follows: TGTGCCAGCAGACTAGCGGGAGCAGATGAGCAGTTCTTC. Amino acid sequence: CASRLAGADEQFF.

The V gene is TRBV2, the J gene TRBJ2-3, with TRBD1 as a possible D gene (5 bases). From germline, CDR1 is SNHLY and CDR2 FYNNEI. The CDR3 runs to 14 residues. Trimming removed 3 bases from V and 4 bases from J, with 11 bases in between. CDR3 in DNA: TGTGCCAGCAGTGATAGGCAGGGATCAGATACGCAGTATTTT. Encoded protein: CASSDRQGSDTQYF.

The chain is built from TRBV19 and TRBJ2-7; 8 bases are a match to TRBD1. The ends lost 4 bases at V and 5 bases at J; junction bases unmatched: 10. The CDR3 spans 15 residues. Germline V lookup: CDR1 LNHDA, CDR2 SQIVND (reference sequence). CDR3 amino acids: CASSTPGQVGNEQYF. The DNA of the CDR3 is TGTGCCAGTAGTACCCCGGGACAGGTCGGCAACGAGCAGTACTTC.

This chain links TRBV10-3 with TRBJ1-5; TRBD1 is a possible D gene (6 bases). The CDR3 extends over 17 amino acids. Germline V gene data show CDR1 as ENHRY and CDR2 as SYGVKD. V was pared by 0 bases and J by 3 bases, with 15 bases between. The CDR3 sequence: CAISESGGGMNNQPQHF. CDR3 DNA sequence: TGTGCCATCAGTGAGTCGGGGGGGGGCATGAACAATCAGCCCCAGCATTTT.

This sequence joins TRBV5-1 and TRBJ1-3, with 10 bases fitting TRBD1. Looked up from germline, CDR1 is SGHRS and CDR2 is YFSETQ. The CDR3 length is 18 residues. The junction had 6 bases not matched to a gene; V was cut back by 0 bases and J by 0 bases. The CDR3 loop reads CASSLALGTGDSGNTIYF. For the CDR3, the DNA is TGCGCCAGCAGCTTGGCTCTAGGGACAGGGGACTCTGGAAACACCATATATTTT.

CDR3 loop: CASSGGTSGGSSYNEQFF. CDR3 nucleotide sequence: TGTGCCAGCAGCGGCGGGACTAGCGGAGGGTCCTCCTACAATGAGCAGTTCTTC. V gene TRBV9 combines with J gene TRBJ2-1; 11 bases match TRBD2. Trimming at V came to 3 bases and at J to 0 bases, leaving 8 bases not matched to a gene. Germline CDR1 and CDR2: SGDLS and YYNGEE. The CDR3 runs to 18 residues.

V usage is TRBV18 and J usage is TRBJ2-1, with 11 bases fitting TRBD2. The length of the CDR3 is 15 residues. The junction had 7 bases not matched to a gene; V was cut back by 8 bases and J by 4 bases. Germline V lookup: CDR1 KGHSH, CDR2 LQKENI. The CDR3 reads CASGAGTSGYNEQFF. The CDR3 DNA reads as TGTGCCAGCGGCGCTGGGACTAGCGGTTACAATGAGCAGTTCTTC.

This CDR3 reads CASSFGTHNEQFF. The CDR3 DNA reads TGTGCCAGCAGCTTCGGGACTCACAATGAGCAGTTCTTC. The chain couples TRBV11-2 to TRBJ2-1, with a possible D match to TRBD2 (6 bases). The V gene lost 3 bases and the J gene lost 5 bases, with 8 bases spanning the gap. In germline, CDR1 is SGHAT, CDR2 FQNNGV. The CDR3 is 13 amino acids.

The rearrangement uses TRBV27 and TRBJ2-2; maybe TRBD2 (7 bases). Deletions cut 6 bases from V and 8 bases from J, with 10 bases between. Per germline, CDR1 MNHEY and CDR2 SMNVEV (reference sequence). There are 12 residues in the CDR3. The CDR3 nucleotides are TGTGCCAGCAGACGGGGGGCAGGGGAGCTGTTTTTT. Translated: CASRRGAGELFF.

The V and J genes are TRBV30 and TRBJ2-3, with TRBD2 matching over 9 bases. From germline, CDR1 is GTSNPN and CDR2 SVGIG (reference sequence). The CDR3 has 16 amino acids. The J segment lost 3 bases and the V segment lost 2 bases, leaving 9 bases of the junction unmatched. Written as DNA, the CDR3 is TGTGCCTGGAGTAGGCGGGAGGGCGGTTTGACAGATACGCAGTATTTT. This codes for CAWSRREGGLTDTQYF.